The 19 T cell receptor beta chains below all came from one sample that was sequenced in a study of blood T cell repertoires in COVID-19. The assay was immunoSEQ multiplex PCR, and TCRdb's table has in-frame clones only and misses some. The sample has around 230,000 clones, about 88% seen once. Sequencing used PBMCs or T cells enriched from blood (not recorded which). Receptors were obtained from a woman aged 25 to 45 who had recovered from COVID-19.

This chain uses TRBV25-1 with TRBJ1-1, with 9 bases fitting TRBD1. The CDR3 loop spans 16 amino acids. V shed 6 bases and J 4 bases; nucleotides not matched to a gene: 12. The germline V gene has CDR1 MGHDK and CDR2 SYGVNS. CDR3 bases: TGTGCCAGCAGCCCCGGGACAGGGTTACTAGGCACTGAAGCTTTCTTT. Translation gives CASSPGTGLLGTEAFF.

As regards this clone: The same CDR3 arises from other DNA sequences in this sample as well. The chain recombines TRBV12-3 or TRBV12-4 with TRBJ2-7; maybe TRBD1 (6 bases). The V end was cut by 5 bases, the J end by 3 bases, with 8 bases between. This CDR3 comprises 12 residues. CDR3 protein: CASSLDSYEQYF. DNA for the CDR3: TGTGCCAGCAGTCTGGACAGCTACGAGCAGTACTTC.

The chain joins TRBV5-5 to TRBJ1-1; TRBD1 might be the D (5 bases). The CDR3 contains 15 residues. Germline assignment: CDR1 SGHKS and CDR2 YYEKEE (reference sequence). With 4 bases removed from V and 1 base from J, the gap between germline ends came to 14 bases. CDR3 in amino acids: CASSLTGGKNTEAFF. As DNA, the CDR3 is TGTGCCAGCAGCCTGACGGGGGGGAAGAACACTGAAGCTTTCTTT.

V usage is TRBV7-9 and J usage is TRBJ2-3; TRBD2 matches 10 bases. This CDR3 has 14 residues. The trim removed 5 bases at V and 3 bases at J, leaving 2 bases unmatched. Germline-derived CDR1 and CDR2 are SEHNR and FQNEAQ (reference sequence). CDR3 coding DNA: TGTGCCAGCAGCCCGGGACTAGCGACAGATACGCAGTATTTT. Translating it yields CASSPGLATDTQYF.

The rearrangement links TRBV7-2 to TRBJ2-7, with D unclear. V lost 3 bases to trimming and J lost 0 bases, with 6 bases between them. The CDR3 length is 13 residues. Germline V gives CDR1 SGHTA, CDR2 FQGNSA. The CDR3 coding sequence is TGTGCCAGCAGCTTGGCGGTCTCCTACGAGCAGTACTTC. Encoded protein: CASSLAVSYEQYF.

The chain combines TRBV7-3 with TRBJ2-3, with 9 bases aligning to TRBD2. The CDR3 is 15 amino acids. From germline, CDR1 is SGHTA and CDR2 FQGTGA. The V and J ends lost 5 bases and 2 bases, in that order; junction bases with no gene match: 5. CDR3 amino acids: CASSPGLANTDTQYF. The CDR3, as DNA: TGTGCCAGCAGCCCAGGACTAGCGAACACAGATACGCAGTATTTT.

The genes are TRBV5-5 and TRBJ2-7; 8 positions agree with TRBD2. Per the germline V gene, CDR1 is SGHKS and CDR2 is YYEKEE (reference sequence). The CDR3 has 16 residues. J was trimmed by 0 bases and V by 4 bases; bases with no gene match: 9. CDR3 region: CASSPAVAGLSYEQYF. The CDR3 DNA follows: TGTGCCAGCAGCCCCGCGGTAGCGGGACTCTCCTACGAGCAGTACTTC. The whole variable domain, filled in from reference TRBV5-5 and TRBJ2-7, reads DAGVTQSPTHLIKTRGQQVTLRCSPISGHKSVSWYQQVLGQGPQFIFQYYEKEERGRGNFPDRFSARQFPNYSSELNVNALLLGDSALYLCASSPAVAGLSYEQYFGPGTRLTVT.

This clone has only a few counts. The chain couples TRBV10-3 to TRBJ1-1; unclear D gene. V shed 0 bases and J shed 1 base, with 12 bases lying between them. Germline CDR1 ENHRY, CDR2 SYGVKD. This CDR3 contains 16 residues. The CDR3 region is CAISESSVGANTEAFF. CDR3 DNA sequence: TGTGCCATCAGTGAGTCGAGTGTAGGAGCGAACACTGAAGCTTTCTTT.

V gene TRBV15 combines with J gene TRBJ1-1; D is uncertain. This CDR3 region has 14 residues. With 5 bases removed from V and 0 bases from J, the gap between germline ends came to 10 bases. CDR1 and CDR2 from the germline V gene are LNHNV and YYDKDF (reference sequence). CDR3 coding DNA: TGTGCCACCAGCCTGGCTAGACTGAACACTGAAGCTTTCTTT. Translation: CATSLARLNTEAFF.

The J gene is TRBJ2-1, the V gene TRBV19; 9 positions agree with TRBD2. V lost 2 bases to trimming and J lost 7 bases; unmatched junction nucleotides: 6. The CDR3 runs 15 residues. CDR1 is LNHDA, CDR2 SQIVND, per germline (reference sequence). The CDR3 DNA is TGTGCCAGTAGTATAATATCAGCGGGGGGAAATGAGCAGTTCTTC. Translating it yields CASSIISAGGNEQFF.

The rearrangement links TRBV12-3 or TRBV12-4 to TRBJ2-1; D is unresolved. Trimming left V 2 bases short and J 6 bases short, with 8 bases between. This CDR3 has 13 residues. CDR3 sequence (DNA): TGTGCCAGCAGTTTAACTCCCGCCAATGAGCAGTTCTTC. It translates to CASSLTPANEQFF.

The chain has TRBV19 and TRBJ2-3, with a weak D call TRBD1 (6 bases). Trimming cost V 7 bases and J 0 bases, with 8 bases left between them. From germline, CDR1 is LNHDA and CDR2 SQIVND (reference sequence). The length of the CDR3 is 13 residues. The DNA of the CDR3 is TGTGCCAGTAACAGGGCCAGCACAGATACGCAGTATTTT. Translated, it gives CASNRASTDTQYF.

The rearrangement links TRBV5-8 to TRBJ2-2; no definite D call. The CDR3 is 13 amino acids. V lost 4 bases and J lost 0, with 4 bases in between. Germline V lookup: CDR1 SGHTS, CDR2 YDEGEE. CDR3 amino acids: CASSQANTGELFF. CDR3 sequence (DNA): TGTGCCAGCAGCCAGGCGAACACCGGGGAGCTGTTTTTT.

CDR3 in DNA: TGCGCCAGCAGCCAAGAGGCAGCGGGCAATCAGCCCCAGCATTTT. Its translation: CASSQEAAGNQPQHF. The V call is TRBV4-1, the J call TRBJ1-5; no definite D call. Germline values: CDR1 MGHRA, CDR2 YSYEKL. The CDR3 is 15 amino acids. V was clipped by 0 bases and J by 2 bases, with 8 bases between them.

The chain uses TRBV4-3 and TRBJ2-1; a possible D gene is TRBD1 (6 bases). The CDR3 is made up of 16 amino acids. V lost 1 base and J lost 6, with 16 bases in between. The germline gives CDR1 LGHNA, CDR2 YSLEER. CDR3 loop: CASSQGLVRTVNEQFF. As DNA, the CDR3 is TGCGCCAGCAGCCAAGGGTTGGTAAGGACAGTCAATGAGCAGTTCTTC.

The DNA for the CDR3 is TGTGCCAGCAGCCCCATCCAGCGGGGGGGGACAGATACGCAGTATTTT. This sequence encodes CASSPIQRGGTDTQYF. V gene TRBV27 combines with J gene TRBJ2-3; 10 bases line up with TRBD2. V dropped 6 bases and J dropped 3; count of bases not matched to a gene: 9. In germline, CDR1 is MNHEY, CDR2 SMNVEV (reference sequence). The CDR3 is made up of 16 amino acids.

The rearrangement joins TRBV28 to TRBJ1-1, with 7 bases aligning to TRBD1. Germline V gene data show CDR1 as MDHEN and CDR2 as SYDVKM. V trimming: 5 bases; J trimming: 11 bases; junction bases outside the gene matches: 11. The CDR3 is made up of 13 amino acids. The CDR3 loop reads CASSRTRTGEAFF. Written as DNA, the CDR3 is TGTGCCAGCAGTCGTACCCGGACAGGTGAGGCTTTCTTT.

The chain employs TRBV2 and TRBJ1-1, with unresolved D. Germline assignment: CDR1 SNHLY and CDR2 FYNNEI. V was clipped by 5 bases and J by 0 bases, with 4 bases between them. The CDR3 runs to 12 residues. The CDR3: CASSLLNTEAFF. CDR3 sequence (DNA): TGTGCCAGCAGTCTCCTGAACACTGAAGCTTTCTTT.

This rearrangement joins TRBV19 to TRBJ2-1; 13 nucleotides align to TRBD2. V lost 7 bases to trimming and J lost 1 base; unmatched junction nucleotides: 1. CDR1 LNHDA and CDR2 SQIVND come from the germline V gene (reference sequence). The CDR3 runs to 15 residues. CDR3 in amino acids: CASKGLAGSYNEQFF. CDR3 sequence (DNA): TGTGCCAGTAAGGGACTAGCGGGGTCCTACAATGAGCAGTTCTTC. Full variable domain (rest looked up from reference TRBV19 and TRBJ2-1): DGGITQSPKYLFRKEGQNVTLSCEQNLNHDAMYWYRQDPGQGLRLIYYSQIVNDFQKGDIAEGYSVSREKKESFPLTVTSAQKNPTAFYLCASKGLAGSYNEQFFGPGTRLTVL.